This T cell receptor beta chain was observed in a study of CD8 T cells in Susac syndrome. Random hexamers were used to reverse transcribe an amount of about 0.45 to 1 ug RNA. TCRdb independently ran MiXCR on the immunoSEQ multiplex PCR reads; one entry per CDR3 protein. This sample has about 200,000 distinct CDR3 sequences, with 85% to 95% found just once. While serving as controls, healthy donors were matched for age and sex. V lost 2 bases and J lost 0; bases outside the gene matches: 2. This CDR3 has 15 residues. Germline CDR1 reads LNHDA; CDR2 reads SQIVND (reference sequence). The J gene is TRBJ1-2, the V gene TRBV19, with 8 positions matching TRBD1. Specimen: CD4+ T cells from PBMCs. The clonotype was recovered from a human donor in good health. CDR3 sequence (DNA): TGTGCCAGTAGTATACAGGGGGCCTCTAACTATGGCTACACCTTC. Translation: CASSIQGASNYGYTF.